A single sample is the source of the 9 T cell receptor beta chains below, sequenced in a study of T-cell memory formation after mild COVID-19. TCRdb analysed the 5' RACE reads with MiXCR anew, one entry per CDR3 protein. The top ten clones hold around 13% of a sample with some 440,000 distinct CDR3 sequences, about 23% of them seen once. Sequenced: PBMCs or a T cell subset sorted from them (not recorded which). Source of these receptors: an adult woman who had mild COVID-19 (a few samples of this study predate the infection). Cell type and time point are not known.

V is TRBV12-5 and J is TRBJ2-1, with TRBD2 matching over 14 bases. The length of the CDR3 is 15 residues. CDR1 and CDR2 (germline): LGHNT, FRNRAP. Trimming took 5 bases from V and 15 from J; bases not matched to a gene: 12. The DNA for the CDR3 is TGTGCTAGTGGTCCGGGGACTAGCGGGGGTTCCGCACTGTTCTTC. Encoded protein: CASGPGTSGGSALFF. Looking up the rest from reference TRBV12-5 and TRBJ2-1 gives the full variable domain: DARVTQTPRHKVTEMGQEVTMRCQPILGHNTVFWYRQTMMQGLELLAYFRNRAPLDDSGMPKDRFSAEMPDATLATLKIQPSEPRDSAVYFCASGPGTSGGSALFFGPGTRLTVL.

The rearrangement links TRBV12-3 or TRBV12-4 to TRBJ2-7; D unresolved. The CDR3 runs to 12 residues. V lost 4 bases, J lost 6 bases, and 10 bases lay in between. This CDR3 is CASSSFIGEQYF. The CDR3 region has the DNA TGTGCCAGCAGTTCCTTTATCGGCGAGCAGTACTTC.

This clonotype was counted only a few times. The chain couples TRBV6-2 or TRBV6-3 to TRBJ2-3, with 8 bases identical to TRBD1. Germline V gene sequence: CDR1 MNHEY, CDR2 SVGEGT. V was clipped by 6 bases and J by 2 bases; unmatched bases: 7. This CDR3 spans 15 amino acids. CDR3 DNA: TGTGCCAGCAGGACCTCGGACAGGGTCACAGATACGCAGTATTTT. This sequence encodes CASRTSDRVTDTQYF.

This clonotype was observed many times. V is TRBV18 and J is TRBJ2-1; unclear D gene. The CDR3 is 12 amino acids. V dropped 3 bases and J dropped 10 bases, with 10 bases sitting between them. The germline V gene has CDR1 KGHSH and CDR2 LQKENI. CDR3 nucleotides: TGTGCCAGCTCACCCCAGGATAAGGAGCAGTTCTTC. It is translated as CASSPQDKEQFF.

V is TRBV27 and J is TRBJ2-1; 7 nucleotides line up with TRBD2. Losses at the gene ends were 6 bases for V and 4 bases for J; bases not matched to a gene: 9. The CDR3 consists of 15 residues. Germline-derived CDR1 and CDR2 are MNHEY and SMNVEV (reference sequence). This CDR3 reads CASSPRGSGYNEQFF. The CDR3 DNA sequence: TGTGCCAGCAGCCCTCGCGGGAGCGGGTACAATGAGCAGTTCTTC.

The table lists this clonotype with a few counts. The chain couples TRBV24-1 to TRBJ2-2; 8 bases fit TRBD2. The CDR3 spans 17 residues. Germline CDR1 KGHDR, CDR2 SFDVKD. Trimming removed 3 bases from V and 2 bases from J; junction bases left unmatched: 7. The CDR3 DNA follows: TGTGCCACCAGTGATCCGGTAGCGGGACTAAACACCGGGGAGCTGTTTTTT. Translated: CATSDPVAGLNTGELFF.

This clonotype has only a few counts. The chain recombines TRBV12-3 or TRBV12-4 with TRBJ2-7; no clear D. The CDR3 loop spans 15 amino acids. Between the trimmed V and J ends, which lost 3 bases and 2 bases, there was a span of 14 bases. The DNA of the CDR3 is TGTGCCAGCAGTTTCTCCCGAAACCCCACCTACGAGCAGTACTTC. It is translated as CASSFSRNPTYEQYF.

The V gene is TRBV5-1, the J gene TRBJ1-5; unclear D gene. From germline, CDR1 is SGHRS and CDR2 YFSETQ. The V and J ends lost 4 bases and 6 bases respectively, with 14 bases between them. The CDR3 extends over 14 amino acids. CDR3 nucleotide sequence: TGCGCCAGCAGCCCGGCGGGGAAGGCTCAGCCCCAGCATTTT. This sequence encodes CASSPAGKAQPQHF.

V is TRBV5-1 and J is TRBJ2-3; either TRBD1 or TRBD2 may fit D (6 bases each). Deletions cut 0 bases from V and 4 bases from J, with 12 bases between. Germline loops: CDR1 SGHRS, CDR2 YFSETQ. This CDR3 has 15 amino acids. The CDR3, as DNA: TGCGCCAGCAGCTTGGAGGAGGGGGTCCCAGATACGCAGTATTTT. It codes for CASSLEEGVPDTQYF.